This is a list of T cell receptor beta chains from one sample in a study of cytomegalovirus exposure and HLA in healthy donors. Sequencing used immunoSEQ multiplex PCR; TCRdb keeps in-frame clones, though not all of them. Of 200,000 to 300,000 clones listed, 84% are singletons. Sample: PBMCs. All receptors come from a woman in her thirties or forties in good health and CMV-seropositive. CDR3s include the opening cysteine and the closing phenylalanine or tryptophan. Each record gives: J gene, D gene, V gene, clone size, CDR3 protein, CDR3 DNA. D genes are given only for firm matches. Clone sizes are given selectively: once, few, many, or a class where the clone is expanded.

J: TRBJ1-2
D: TRBD1
V: TRBV5-6
size: -
CDR3: CASSLGEQGAGYGYTF
DNA: TGTGCCAGCAGCTTGGGTGAACAGGGGGCTGGGTATGGCTACACCTTC

J: TRBJ2-3
D: TRBD2
V: TRBV6-5
size: -
CDR3: CASTGREGGMDTQYF
DNA: TGTGCCAGCACCGGGCGGGAGGGGGGTATGGATACGCAGTATTTT

J: TRBJ2-7
D: -
V: TRBV7-8
size: -
CDR3: CASSLAAGQTYEQYF
DNA: TGTGCCAGCAGCTTAGCTGCGGGCCAGACCTACGAGCAGTACTTC

J: TRBJ2-3
D: -
V: TRBV6-1
size: -
CDR3: CASSEQGYITDTQYF
DNA: TGTGCCAGCAGTGAACAGGGATACATCACAGATACGCAGTATTTT

J: TRBJ1-1
D: -
V: TRBV7-9
size: few
CDR3: CASTLQGKSTEAFF
DNA: TGTGCCAGCACCCTACAGGGAAAGTCCACTGAAGCTTTCTTT

J: TRBJ1-5
D: TRBD1
V: TRBV30
size: -
CDR3: CAWSGLTGGGNQPQHF
DNA: TGTGCCTGGAGTGGCCTGACAGGGGGTGGTAATCAGCCCCAGCATTTT

J: TRBJ1-1
D: TRBD1
V: TRBV7-9
size: few
CDR3: CASSPGGPNTEAFF
DNA: TGTGCCAGCAGCCCAGGGGGCCCGAACACTGAAGCTTTCTTT

J: TRBJ2-3
D: TRBD1
V: TRBV10-3
size: -
CDR3: CAISSGTDTDTQYF
DNA: TGTGCCATCAGTTCCGGGACAGACACAGATACGCAGTATTTT

J: TRBJ1-3
D: TRBD1
V: TRBV19
size: -
CDR3: CASSVGQGAGNTIYF
DNA: TGTGCCAGTAGCGTCGGACAGGGAGCTGGAAACACCATATATTTT

J: TRBJ1-6
D: -
V: TRBV14
size: -
CDR3: CASSQLLNSPLHF
DNA: TGTGCCAGCAGCCAACTTCTAAATTCACCCCTCCACTTT

J: TRBJ2-3
D: TRBD2
V: TRBV5-8
size: -
CDR3: CASSPSGATTDTQYF
DNA: TGTGCCAGCAGCCCGAGCGGGGCTACCACAGATACGCAGTATTTT

J: TRBJ1-5
D: -
V: TRBV2
size: -
CDR3: CASRPTGANNQPQHF
DNA: TGTGCCAGCAGACCAACAGGAGCTAACAATCAGCCCCAGCATTTT

J: TRBJ1-3
D: TRBD1
V: TRBV5-1
size: once
CDR3: CASRLGTGTNTIYF
DNA: TGCGCCAGCAGGCTTGGGACAGGAACAAACACCATATATTTT